This T cell receptor beta chain was retrieved from a study of early T cells in non-severe SARS-CoV-2 infection (TCRdb year 2021). Some background on the complete study: Bulk RNA from unsorted whole blood was used for TCR sequencing, so alpha and beta chains could not be paired. General conclusions and limits of the study: VDJdb matching was skewed toward anti-spike CD8 responses and likely underestimated virus-specific expansions, missing private and CD4 specificities.

The germline V gene specifies MDHEN as CDR1 and SYDVKM as CDR2. CDR3 length: 14 amino acids, cysteine to phenylalanine. Just the 42-base CDR3 DNA is kept, in frame starting at base 1. V and J are truncated by 3 bases and 7 bases respectively, leaving an intervening sequence of 10 bases. The receptor library was made with 5' RACE. TCRdb shows the sequencer as NextSeq 500. The TCR library protocol attached unique molecular identifiers to individual cDNA molecules to correct for sequencing error and PCR bias. Both TCR alpha and beta chains were sequenced, and tight co-correlation was observed between alpha and beta sequence abundances in each sample. Processing in the source paper ran as follows. Decombinator V4 was used to annotate the V gene, J gene and CDR3 of the TCR sequences. Expanded TCRs were defined as changing significantly between any two time points under a Poisson model with p below 0.0001. Abundances of TCRs were expressed as counts per million after normalisation to the total number of TCRs sequenced in each sample. TRAV1-2 paired with TRAJ12, TRAJ20 or TRAJ33 defined MAIT TCRs, while TRAV10 paired with TRAJ18 defined iNKT TCRs. A search of VDJdb, accessed on 1 November 2021, was run for TCRs annotated to CMV, EBV and SARS-CoV-2, with TCRs annotated for multiple antigens excluded. TCRdb reprocessed the public reads (quality trimming at Q25 with fastp, clone calling with MiXCR) and kept in-frame beta chains. For every CDR3 protein sequence, its rows merge into one entry that carries the most common genes and DNA. TCRdb's processing, not the authors' own work, is the source of the V and J calls. The table for this sample lists about 110,000 distinct CDR3 sequences; 9% to 13% of them were counted only once. Around 3.2% of the sample is held by the ten biggest clonotypes.

This was a case-control study nested in a cohort of healthcare workers in London, UK, who had nasopharyngeal swab PCR tests and blood samples taken every week. Healthcare workers were recruited between 23 and 31 March 2020, during the week of the UK lockdown, and were followed weekly for up to about 15 weeks. Remarks on this clonotype: Its antigen is still unknown. The record has no base qualities; no much larger clone is one base away.

The rearrangement joined TRBV28 to TRBJ1-6; D gene: possibly TRBD1, on 5 matching bases. This clonotype was sampled from an adult who was a healthcare worker with PCR-confirmed SARS-CoV-2 infection or an uninfected control (not recorded which). The sequenced material came from whole blood. The CDR3 region reads CASSFPGPNSPLHF. The sequenced DNA is TGTGCCAGCAGTTTCCCAGGGCCGAATTCACCCCTCCACTTT.